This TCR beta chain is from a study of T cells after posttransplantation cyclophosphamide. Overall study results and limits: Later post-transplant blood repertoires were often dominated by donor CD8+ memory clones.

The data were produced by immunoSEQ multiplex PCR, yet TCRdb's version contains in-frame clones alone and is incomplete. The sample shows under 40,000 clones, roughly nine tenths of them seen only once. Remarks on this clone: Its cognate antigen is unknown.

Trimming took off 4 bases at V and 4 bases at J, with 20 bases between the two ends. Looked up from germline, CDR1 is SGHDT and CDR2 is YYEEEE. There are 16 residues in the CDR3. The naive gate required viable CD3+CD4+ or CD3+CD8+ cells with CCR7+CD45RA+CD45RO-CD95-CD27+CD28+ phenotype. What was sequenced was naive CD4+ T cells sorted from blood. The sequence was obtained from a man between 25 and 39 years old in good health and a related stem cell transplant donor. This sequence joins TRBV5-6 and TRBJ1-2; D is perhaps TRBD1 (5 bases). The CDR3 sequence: CASSPKGLEQAYGYTF. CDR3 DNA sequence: TGTGCCAGCAGCCCTAAGGGTTTAGAACAGGCCTATGGCTACACCTTC. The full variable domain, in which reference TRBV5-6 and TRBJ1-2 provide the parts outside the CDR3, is DAGVTQSPTHLIKTRGQQVTLRCSPKSGHDTVSWYQQALGQGPQFIFQYYEEEERQRGNFPDRFSGHQFPNYSSELNVNALLLGDSALYLCASSPKGLEQAYGYTFGSGTRLTVV.